One sample yielded the 14 T cell receptor beta chains listed below, sequenced in a study of patients and donors after allogeneic stem cell transplantation. TCRdb analysed the RT-PCR reads with MiXCR anew, one entry per CDR3 protein. The sample includes roughly 960,000 distinct CDR3 sequences, under 20% of them seen just once. Sequencing was done on a sample of blood, either unsorted or a sorted T cell fraction (not recorded which). These receptors all stem from a human donor who was either an allogeneic HSCT recipient or a stem cell or donor lymphocyte infusion donor (not recorded which). It is not recorded whose cells these are; they may come from a transplant donor.

This clonotype was recorded a few times. The chain employs TRBV9 and TRBJ2-1; 8 nucleotides align to TRBD2. Germline CDR1 reads SGDLS; CDR2 reads YYNGEE. CDR3 length equals 14 residues. Losses at the gene ends were 4 bases for V and 7 bases for J; bases not matched to a gene: 7. CDR3 residues: CASSSAGEKNEQFF. Here the CDR3 DNA reads TGTGCCAGCAGCTCAGCGGGGGAGAAGAATGAGCAGTTCTTC.

V and J are TRBV6-5 and TRBJ2-7; D may match TRBD1 or TRBD2 (6 bases each). Germline assignment: CDR1 MNHEY and CDR2 SVGAGI. Trimming left V 0 bases short and J 1 base short, with 13 bases between. The CDR3 loop spans 16 amino acids. This CDR3 reads CASSYSTGAVSYEQYF. The CDR3 DNA reads as TGTGCCAGCAGTTACTCGACGGGGGCTGTATCCTACGAGCAGTACTTC.

The J gene is TRBJ2-1, the V gene TRBV6-1, with 8 bases that match TRBD1. The V gene's germline CDR1 is MNHNS and CDR2 SASEGT. This CDR3 comprises 13 residues. V was pared by 10 bases and J by 9 bases, with 11 bases of the junction left unmatched. The CDR3 sequence is CATSQGAAGEQFF. In DNA, the CDR3 is TGTGCCACAAGCCAGGGGGCCGCCGGTGAGCAGTTCTTC.

This clonotype has more than one count but fewer than ten. This chain uses TRBV27 with TRBJ1-1; a possible D gene is TRBD1 (6 bases). V was pared by 2 bases and J by 5 bases, with 18 bases between. The germline gives CDR1 MNHEY, CDR2 SMNVEV (reference sequence). This CDR3 region has 16 residues. Written as DNA, the CDR3 is TGTGCCAGCAGTTTAATTTGGGGGAACAGGGATACTGAAGCTTTCTTT. Its protein product is CASSLIWGNRDTEAFF.

The V gene is TRBV11-2, the J gene TRBJ2-4; D call uncertain. In germline, CDR1 is SGHAT, CDR2 FQNNGV. The length of the CDR3 is 13 residues. V lost 1 base to trimming and J lost 5 bases, with 6 bases between them. Here the CDR3 reads CASSLGLQNIQYF. Written as DNA, the CDR3 is TGTGCCAGCAGCTTAGGTTTGCAAAACATTCAGTACTTC.

The sample holds many counts of this clonotype. V and J are TRBV20-1 and TRBJ1-5; D gene unclear. The CDR3 is 13 residues long. Germline V gene sequence: CDR1 DFQATT, CDR2 SNEGSKA (reference sequence). Trimming cost V 6 bases and J 0 bases, with 9 bases left between them. The CDR3 loop is CSAGFFSNQPQHF. Written as DNA, the CDR3 is TGCAGTGCGGGGTTCTTTAGCAATCAGCCCCAGCATTTT.

This clonotype has a handful of counts. The V call is TRBV13, the J call TRBJ2-3, with 8 bases aligning to TRBD1. The CDR3 is 15 residues long. Losses at the gene ends were 1 base for V and 2 bases for J; bases not matched to a gene: 2. Looked up from germline, CDR1 is PRHDT and CDR2 is FYEKMQ (reference sequence). The CDR3 DNA follows: TGTGCCAGCAGCTTAGACAGGGGGATCACAGATACGCAGTATTTT. Translating gives CASSLDRGITDTQYF.

In its sample, this clonotype was seen a few times. The chain is built from TRBV19 and TRBJ1-5; no reliable D call. The CDR3 loop spans 12 amino acids. The V end was cut by 0 bases, the J end by 6 bases, with 3 bases between. The germline V gene encodes CDR1 LNHDA and CDR2 SQIVND (reference sequence). The CDR3 region has the DNA TGTGCCAGTAGTATAGAGGGTCAGCCCCAGCATTTT. It yields the protein CASSIEGQPQHF.

The V gene is TRBV20-1, the J gene TRBJ2-7, with 9 nucleotides matching TRBD1. The trim removed 3 bases at V and 3 bases at J, leaving 6 bases unmatched. CDR1 and CDR2 from the germline V gene are DFQATT and SNEGSKA (reference sequence). The CDR3 consists of 14 residues. This CDR3 is CSARNDRGIYEQYF. Written as DNA, the CDR3 is TGCAGTGCTAGGAACGACAGGGGGATCTACGAGCAGTACTTC.

The chain is built from TRBV5-1 and TRBJ1-4, with D unresolved. Germline V lookup: CDR1 SGHRS, CDR2 YFSETQ. Trimming removed 4 bases at V and 8 bases at J, with 15 bases between. This CDR3 is 14 amino acids long. The CDR3 DNA reads as TGCGCCAGCAGCCCCGCCGATGGCGGCGAAAAACTGTTTTTT. Its translation is CASSPADGGEKLFF. The whole variable domain, filled in from reference TRBV5-1 and TRBJ1-4, reads KAGVTQTPRYLIKTRGQQVTLSCSPISGHRSVSWYQQTPGQGLQFLFEYFSETQRNKGNFPGRFSGRQFSNSRSEMNVSTLELGDSALYLCASSPADGGEKLFFGSGTQLSVL.

The V and J genes are TRBV29-1 and TRBJ2-6; the D gene is possibly TRBD2 (6 bases). The germline V gene encodes CDR1 SQVTM and CDR2 ANQGSEA. The ends were cut back, 1 base at V and 2 bases at J, with 6 bases in the middle. This CDR3 region has 14 residues. CDR3 loop: CSVEAGAGANVLTF. DNA for the CDR3: TGCAGCGTTGAAGCGGGGGCTGGGGCCAACGTCCTGACTTTC.

This clonotype has at least ten counts. The chain links TRBV12-3 or TRBV12-4 to TRBJ2-5; 12 nucleotides match TRBD2. Trimming took 0 bases from V and 5 from J; bases not matched to a gene: 7. The CDR3 extends over 17 amino acids. The DNA for the CDR3 is TGTGCCAGCAGTTTAGCCCCTAGCGGGGGGGCGAGGGAGACCCAGTACTTC. It is translated as CASSLAPSGGARETQYF.

The V call is TRBV20-1, the J call TRBJ2-7; TRBD1 aligns across 8 bases. The V gene end was trimmed by 3 bases and the J gene end by 3 bases; junction bases not matched to a gene: 13. CDR1 is DFQATT and CDR2 is SNEGSKA in the germline V gene (reference sequence). CDR3 size: 16 residues. As DNA, the CDR3 is TGCAGTGCTAGTGACTCCCGGGACAGGTTCATCTACGAGCAGTACTTC. The encoded protein is CSASDSRDRFIYEQYF.

This clonotype was picked up a small number of times. The chain carries TRBV20-1 and TRBJ2-7, with D uncertain. From germline, CDR1 is DFQATT and CDR2 SNEGSKA (reference sequence). The CDR3 consists of 15 residues. The ends were cut back, 3 bases at V and 2 bases at J, with 17 bases in the middle. The CDR3 protein is CSARPTLGSPYEQYF. The CDR3 DNA reads as TGCAGTGCTAGGCCGACCTTGGGGTCACCCTACGAGCAGTACTTC.